These 28 T cell receptor beta chains came from one sample sequenced in a study of CD8 T cells in Susac syndrome. After extraction with the RNeasy kit, 0.5 to 1 ug of the RNA was reverse transcribed using random hexamers. Each CDR3 protein gets one entry after TCRdb re-called the immunoSEQ multiplex PCR reads with MiXCR. The sample carries roughly 150,000 distinct CDR3 sequences, roughly 96% recorded once. Input material: CD4+ T cells from PBMCs. These receptors were collected from a human donor with Susac syndrome.

This sequence joins TRBV6-4 and TRBJ1-2; a weak D match, TRBD1 (6 bases). The V gene's germline CDR1 is MRHNA and CDR2 SNTAGT. The CDR3 runs to 13 residues. V shed 4 bases and J shed 8 bases, with 14 bases lying between them. The CDR3 DNA follows: TGTGCCAGCAGTGGGGTTGCAGGGGCCGGCTACACCTTC. It encodes CASSGVAGAGYTF.

The V gene is TRBV3-1, the J gene TRBJ2-7, with TRBD1 identical over 9 bases. The V gene end was trimmed by 6 bases and the J gene end by 4 bases; junction bases not matched to a gene: 4. The length of the CDR3 is 13 residues. Germline loops: CDR1 LGHDT, CDR2 YNNKEL (reference sequence). The CDR3 region has the DNA TGTGCCAGCAGAGGGACAGGGCGATACGAGCAGTACTTC. It specifies CASRGTGRYEQYF.

This chain links TRBV20-1 with TRBJ2-1, with a tentative D call TRBD2 (5 bases). Germline CDR1 and CDR2: DFQATT and SNEGSKA (reference sequence). Trimming removed 2 bases from V and 7 bases from J, with 15 bases in between. The CDR3 covers 14 residues. The CDR3, as DNA: TGCAGTGCTAGAAGGCTAGTGAGGGATAATGAGCAGTTCTTC. It yields the protein CSARRLVRDNEQFF.

The J gene is TRBJ1-6, the V gene TRBV4-1; D is unclear. Per germline, CDR1 MGHRA and CDR2 YSYEKL. V gave up 3 bases and J gave up 7 bases, with 16 bases separating them. This CDR3 is 16 amino acids long. CDR3 nucleotide sequence: TGCGCCAGCAGCCAGGTACACCGAGCCCAGAATTCACCCCTCCACTTT. It yields the protein CASSQVHRAQNSPLHF.

The chain couples TRBV20-1 to TRBJ2-5; tentative D call: TRBD2 (5 bases). The germline gives CDR1 DFQATT, CDR2 SNEGSKA (reference sequence). The CDR3 totals 15 residues. The V end lost 3 bases, the J end lost 0 bases, and 14 bases lay between the germline ends. CDR3 protein: CSASQRERYQETQYF. CDR3 in DNA: TGCAGTGCTAGTCAAAGGGAGAGGTACCAAGAGACCCAGTACTTC.

This clonotype appeared a single time. V gene TRBV6-1 combines with J gene TRBJ2-2, with D perhaps TRBD1 (6 bases). The CDR3 sequence is 17 residues long. Germline CDR1 reads MNHNS; CDR2 reads SASEGT. Trimming shortened V by 6 bases and J by 2 bases, and 19 bases separated the two germline ends. The CDR3 reads CASSRSGTPANTGELFF. CDR3 nucleotide sequence: TGTGCCAGCAGCCGTTCGGGGACACCTGCTAACACCGGGGAGCTGTTTTTT.

V usage is TRBV10-3 and J usage is TRBJ2-7; unclear D gene. The CDR3 has 15 residues. Germline loops: CDR1 ENHRY, CDR2 SYGVKD. Trimming took 0 bases from V and 0 from J, leaving 9 bases between them. CDR3 protein: CAISESWVSSYEQYF. In DNA form, the CDR3 reads TGTGCCATCAGTGAGTCGTGGGTGAGCTCCTACGAGCAGTACTTC.

DNA of the CDR3: TGTGCCAGCAGCGTAGAAGGCAGGGTTGGATCACCCCTCCACTTT. Translation gives CASSVEGRVGSPLHF. J is TRBJ1-6 and V is TRBV9; perhaps TRBD1 as D (5 bases). The germline gives CDR1 SGDLS, CDR2 YYNGEE. This CDR3 spans 15 amino acids. The germline V and J ends were trimmed by 0 bases and 10 bases, with 14 bases remaining between them.

Here the CDR3 reads CASSQHPGGNTEAFF. The CDR3 DNA reads TGTGCCAGCAGTCAACATCCAGGGGGCAACACTGAAGCTTTCTTT. The chain combines TRBV7-3 with TRBJ1-1; 8 bases line up with TRBD1. Germline CDR1 is SGHTA and CDR2 is FQGTGA. The V gene end was trimmed by 6 bases and the J gene end by 2 bases; junction bases not matched to a gene: 8. The CDR3 has 15 amino acids.

The chain joins TRBV20-1 to TRBJ2-1; unclear D gene. CDR1 and CDR2 (germline): DFQATT, SNEGSKA (reference sequence). This CDR3 contains 18 residues. Deletions cut 2 bases from V and 2 bases from J, with 22 bases between. CDR3 protein: CSARTSRLLGKAYNEQFF. As DNA, the CDR3 is TGCAGTGCTAGAACCAGTCGTTTATTAGGGAAGGCCTACAATGAGCAGTTCTTC.

The chain combines TRBV7-8 with TRBJ2-3; 8 bases map to TRBD2. The CDR3 is 12 amino acids. Germline CDR1 and CDR2: SGHVS and FQNEAQ. The V gene end was trimmed by 1 base and the J gene end by 11 bases; junction bases not matched to a gene: 2. DNA for the CDR3: TGTGCCAGCAGCTTAGAGCGGGGGATGCAGTATTTT. Translating it yields CASSLERGMQYF.

The V gene is TRBV20-1, the J gene TRBJ2-2, with no clear D. Germline lookup yields CDR1 DFQATT and CDR2 SNEGSKA (reference sequence). This CDR3 contains 15 residues. V dropped 0 bases and J dropped 2 bases, with 10 bases sitting between them. CDR3 region: CSAREYQKNTGELFF. In DNA form, the CDR3 reads TGCAGTGCTAGAGAGTATCAGAAAAACACCGGGGAGCTGTTTTTT.

J is TRBJ1-2 and V is TRBV7-9; D is possibly TRBD1 (6 bases). Deletions cut 4 bases from V and 2 bases from J, with 14 bases between. The CDR3 consists of 15 residues. From germline, CDR1 is SEHNR and CDR2 FQNEAQ (reference sequence). CDR3 sequence reads: CASSSPFDRNYGYTF. CDR3 coding DNA: TGTGCCAGCAGCTCTCCCTTCGACAGGAACTATGGCTACACCTTC. Variable domain in full (rest from reference TRBV7-9 and TRBJ1-2): DTGVSQNPRHKITKRGQNVTFRCDPISEHNRLYWYRQTLGQGPEFLTYFQNEAQLEKSRLLSDRFSAERPKGSFSTLEIQRTEQGDSAMYLCASSSPFDRNYGYTFGSGTRLTVV.

The chain joins TRBV9 to TRBJ1-1; D unclear. The CDR3 sequence is 13 residues long. The V end was cut by 3 bases, the J end by 1 base, with 7 bases between. CDR1 and CDR2 (germline): SGDLS, YYNGEE. The CDR3 region has the DNA TGTGCCAGCAGCGCCAAAAGGAACACTGAAGCTTTCTTT. Its translation: CASSAKRNTEAFF.

The chain combines TRBV29-1 with TRBJ2-1; tentative D call: TRBD1 (5 bases). Germline V gives CDR1 SQVTM, CDR2 ANQGSEA. Deletions cut 6 bases from V and 1 base from J, with 16 bases between. The CDR3 consists of 15 residues. DNA of the CDR3: TGCAGCGTGACTCAGGGTTTTAGGTCCTACAATGAGCAGTTCTTC. Its protein product is CSVTQGFRSYNEQFF.

CDR3 coding DNA: TGTGCCAGCAGCCGGGGCGGGGGGTACAATCAGCCCCAGCATTTT. Its translation: CASSRGGGYNQPQHF. V and J are TRBV5-6 and TRBJ1-5; D might be TRBD1 (5 bases). The V gene lost 4 bases and the J gene lost 3 bases, with 14 bases spanning the gap. Germline V gives CDR1 SGHDT, CDR2 YYEEEE. This CDR3 spans 15 amino acids.

The V gene is TRBV18, the J gene TRBJ1-1, with 7 nucleotides matching TRBD1. The V gene end was trimmed by 4 bases and the J gene end by 5 bases; junction bases not matched to a gene: 4. Germline CDR1 reads KGHSH; CDR2 reads LQKENI. The CDR3 is made up of 13 amino acids. The CDR3 coding sequence is TGTGCCAGCTCACAAACAGGGGAGACTGAAGCTTTCTTT. The encoded protein is CASSQTGETEAFF.

J is TRBJ1-1 and V is TRBV12-3 or TRBV12-4; D is undetermined. The CDR3 sequence is 13 residues long. The V end was cut by 6 bases, the J end by 0 bases, with 8 bases between. In DNA, the CDR3 is TGTGCCAGCAGCTTTAGTATGAACACTGAAGCTTTCTTT. Translation gives CASSFSMNTEAFF.

This sequence joins TRBV5-1 and TRBJ1-2, with 7 bases lining up with TRBD1. Losses at the gene ends were 2 bases for V and 4 bases for J; bases not matched to a gene: 5. This CDR3 has 14 amino acids. Germline V CDR1 and CDR2: SGHRS, YFSETQ. CDR3 DNA sequence: TGCGCCAGCAGCTTAGTACAGGGGAGCTATGGCTACACCTTC. It is translated as CASSLVQGSYGYTF.

This sequence joins TRBV7-9 and TRBJ2-7; TRBD2 is a possible D gene (6 bases). This CDR3 has 13 amino acids. The germline CDR1 and CDR2 sequences are SEHNR and FQNEAQ (reference sequence). Trimming cost V 0 bases and J 6 bases, with 9 bases left between them. The CDR3 is CASSLAGGLEQYF. The DNA for the CDR3 is TGTGCCAGCAGCTTAGCCGGAGGGCTCGAGCAGTACTTC.

The V and J genes are TRBV3-1 and TRBJ2-1; 13 nucleotides match TRBD2. CDR1 LGHDT and CDR2 YNNKEL come from the germline V gene (reference sequence). This CDR3 spans 16 amino acids. Losses at the gene ends were 3 bases for V and 5 bases for J; bases not matched to a gene: 4. CDR3 nucleotide sequence: TGTGCCAGCAGCCAGAGACTAGCGGGGGGTGACAATGAGCAGTTCTTC. Translating it yields CASSQRLAGGDNEQFF.

The chain joins TRBV21-1 to TRBJ2-7; the D call TRBD2 from the table was never checked on the DNA. TRBV21-1 has pseudogene status. CDR3 length equals 14 residues. Written as DNA, the CDR3 is TGTGCCAGCAGTCCCAGGTCGGGAGCCTACGAGCAGTACTTC. This translates into CASSPRSGAYEQYF.

The chain is built from TRBV20-1 and TRBJ1-1, with TRBD1 as a possible D gene (5 bases). Germline CDR1 reads DFQATT; CDR2 reads SNEGSKA (reference sequence). The ends were cut back, 3 bases at V and 4 bases at J, with 18 bases in the middle. This CDR3 comprises 15 residues. In DNA, the CDR3 is TGCAGTGCTAGGGCCTCGGGGGGGAATTTCACTGAAGCTTTCTTT. Protein sequence: CSARASGGNFTEAFF.

The gene calls are TRBV4-2 and TRBJ2-3; D might be TRBD2 (6 bases). V lost 1 base and J 2 bases, leaving 16 bases between the germline ends. CDR1 and CDR2 (germline): LGHNA, YNFKEQ. This CDR3 contains 17 residues. In DNA, the CDR3 is TGTGCCAGCAGCCAAGTGGGGGGAGGAACTTACACAGATACGCAGTATTTT. Translation gives CASSQVGGGTYTDTQYF.

The gene calls are TRBV20-1 and TRBJ2-3, with D possibly being TRBD2 (7 bases). The CDR3 is 15 residues long. Trimming shortened V by 3 bases and J by 2 bases, and 15 bases separated the two germline ends. Germline V gene sequence: CDR1 DFQATT, CDR2 SNEGSKA (reference sequence). The CDR3 loop is CSASPSRGPTDTQYF. DNA for the CDR3: TGCAGTGCTAGCCCTTCGCGGGGGCCCACAGATACGCAGTATTTT.

This clonotype was counted between two and nine times. The rearrangement links TRBV11-3 to TRBJ2-6, with D unclear. CDR3 size: 11 residues. Deletions cut 4 bases from V and 9 bases from J, with 4 bases between. Looked up from germline, CDR1 is SGHNT and CDR2 is YENEEA. The CDR3 spells CASSSDNVLTF. The CDR3 bases are TGTGCCAGCAGCTCAGACAACGTCCTGACTTTC.

V usage is TRBV29-1 and J usage is TRBJ1-1, with D possibly being TRBD1 (5 bases). Trimming removed 1 base at V and 7 bases at J, with 7 bases between. Germline assignment: CDR1 SQVTM and CDR2 ANQGSEA. This CDR3 spans 11 amino acids. CDR3 residues: CSVEVRDEAFF. The CDR3 nucleotides read TGCAGCGTTGAAGTCAGGGATGAAGCTTTCTTT.

The gene calls are TRBV20-1 and TRBJ1-1, with D unresolved. Trimming removed 4 bases from V and 3 bases from J, with 6 bases in between. There are 11 residues in the CDR3. The V gene's germline CDR1 is DFQATT and CDR2 SNEGSKA (reference sequence). CDR3 loop: CSAKRDTEAFF. In nucleotides, the CDR3 is TGCAGTGCTAAACGGGACACTGAAGCTTTCTTT.